These 27 T cell receptor beta chains were all obtained from the same sample, sequenced in a study of OX40 agonist ivuxolimab in advanced cancers. Using immunoSEQ multiplex PCR, the repertoire was profiled, and TCRdb retains in-frame clones only, with some absent. The sample lists tens of thousands of clones, about 88% occurring once. Sequences were derived from CD4+ or CD8+ T cells sorted from blood, sampled in a trial of the OX40 agonist ivuxolimab. The origin of the receptors is an adult with an advanced solid tumor such as melanoma, head and neck, liver or kidney cancer.

In its sample, this clone was seen a few times. The chain carries TRBV29-1 and TRBJ2-1, with D maybe TRBD1 (5 bases). Per germline, CDR1 SQVTM and CDR2 ANQGSEA. This CDR3 is built from 13 residues. V was cut by 4 bases and J by 4 bases, with 11 bases left in between. Written as DNA, the CDR3 is TGCAGCGTTGGGTCAGGGTTTTACAATGAGCAGTTCTTC. Its protein product is CSVGSGFYNEQFF.

The chain employs TRBV6-1 and TRBJ2-5; TRBD2 aligns across 8 bases. Germline V lookup: CDR1 MNHNS, CDR2 SASEGT. The CDR3 loop spans 13 amino acids. The junction had 12 bases not matched to a gene; V was cut back by 7 bases and J by 11 bases. DNA for the CDR3: TGTGCCAGCAACCCGGGACTAGTGGGCTCTCAGTACTTC. Protein: CASNPGLVGSQYF.

The chain couples TRBV19 to TRBJ2-5; the match to TRBD1 covers 7 bases. The germline V gene encodes CDR1 LNHDA and CDR2 SQIVND (reference sequence). V was pared by 11 bases and J by 4 bases, with 7 bases of the junction left unmatched. The CDR3 contains 12 residues. The CDR3 loop is CAAGDRVETQYF. CDR3 sequence (DNA): TGTGCCGCCGGCGACAGGGTAGAGACCCAGTACTTC.

The chain links TRBV18 to TRBJ2-1; 8 positions match TRBD1. J was trimmed by 4 bases and V by 2 bases; bases with no gene match: 7. The length of the CDR3 is 16 residues. CDR1 and CDR2 from the germline V gene are KGHSH and LQKENI. CDR3 sequence: CASSPIKDRVYNEQFF. The CDR3 DNA sequence: TGTGCCAGCTCACCAATTAAGGACAGGGTTTACAATGAGCAGTTCTTC.

The chain uses TRBV27 and TRBJ1-2; D is possibly TRBD1 (6 bases). V was pared by 6 bases and J by 2 bases, with 19 bases between. The CDR3 has 16 amino acids. Per the germline V gene, CDR1 is MNHEY and CDR2 is SMNVEV (reference sequence). This CDR3 is CASRLQGSGVNYGYTF. The DNA of the CDR3 is TGTGCCAGCAGGCTACAGGGTTCGGGGGTGAACTATGGCTACACCTTC.

J is TRBJ1-6 and V is TRBV27; TRBD1 agrees at 9 bases. Germline-derived CDR1 and CDR2 are MNHEY and SMNVEV (reference sequence). The CDR3 contains 15 residues. V shed 5 bases, J shed 7 bases, and the junction held 6 bases outside the gene matches. The CDR3 region has the DNA TGTGCCAGCAGTGGCGCCGGGACAGGGAATTCACCCCTCCACTTT. This codes for CASSGAGTGNSPLHF.

The chain carries TRBV5-6 and TRBJ1-4; TRBD1 might be the D (6 bases). The CDR3 runs to 17 residues. The germline gives CDR1 SGHDT, CDR2 YYEEEE. V shed 2 bases and J shed 8 bases, with 22 bases lying between them. The CDR3 here is CASSFINSDRRGEKLFF. Here the CDR3 DNA reads TGTGCCAGCAGCTTTATCAACTCAGATCGGAGGGGGGAAAAACTGTTTTTT.

This clone was counted once. This chain joins TRBV15 and TRBJ2-3, with D perhaps TRBD2 (7 bases). CDR3 size: 16 residues. The V gene's germline CDR1 is LNHNV and CDR2 YYDKDF (reference sequence). V lost 1 base, J lost 2 bases, and 13 bases lay in between. The CDR3 DNA follows: TGTGCCACCAGCAGAGGAAGGGGGGGAGACACAGATACGCAGTATTTT. Protein: CATSRGRGGDTDTQYF.

The chain uses TRBV5-5 and TRBJ1-5; D call uncertain. Trimming stripped 2 bases from V and 0 bases from J, with 12 bases between. The CDR3 sequence is 16 residues long. CDR1 and CDR2 from the germline V gene are SGHKS and YYEKEE (reference sequence). The CDR3 reads CASSFEGSNSNQPQHF. DNA for the CDR3: TGTGCCAGCAGCTTCGAGGGTTCAAATAGCAATCAGCCCCAGCATTTT.

The V gene is TRBV5-6, the J gene TRBJ1-3, with 10 bases identical to TRBD1. Per germline, CDR1 SGHDT and CDR2 YYEEEE. After removal of 5 bases from V and 7 bases from J, the junction contained 9 bases not matched to a gene. This CDR3 contains 15 residues. DNA of the CDR3: TGTGCCAGCAGTAAGCCGGGACAGGGGAGGAACACCATATATTTT. Its protein is CASSKPGQGRNTIYF.

The chain carries TRBV19 and TRBJ2-1; TRBD2 might be the D (6 bases). Germline V CDR1 and CDR2: LNHDA, SQIVND (reference sequence). With 1 base removed from V and 7 bases from J, the gap between germline ends came to 11 bases. CDR3 length equals 14 residues. The CDR3 nucleotides read TGTGCCAGTAGTATAGGCGGTGGGGGGAATGAGCAGTTCTTC. The encoded protein is CASSIGGGGNEQFF.

The chain employs TRBV18 and TRBJ1-1; D unresolved. Trimming stripped 6 bases from V and 5 bases from J, with 16 bases between. Germline V gives CDR1 KGHSH, CDR2 LQKENI. The length of the CDR3 is 14 residues. The CDR3 sequence: CASSEGVSETEAFF. CDR3 nucleotides: TGTGCCAGCTCGGAGGGAGTTTCGGAGACTGAAGCTTTCTTT.

Notes on this clone: This sample also contains other DNA sequences that code for the same CDR3. This chain joins TRBV7-9 and TRBJ1-1, with a weak D call TRBD1 (5 bases). This CDR3 spans 13 amino acids. V dropped 4 bases and J dropped 1 base, with 7 bases sitting between them. Germline V gene sequence: CDR1 SEHNR, CDR2 FQNEAQ (reference sequence). Written as DNA, the CDR3 is TGTGCCAGCAGCTCTCAGGGGAACACTGAAGCTTTCTTT. This translates into CASSSQGNTEAFF.

The rearrangement uses TRBV9 and TRBJ2-7, with a possible D match to TRBD1 (5 bases). V was pared by 0 bases and J by 6 bases, with 16 bases between. Germline V gene lookup returns CDR1 SGDLS and CDR2 YYNGEE. This CDR3 is 15 amino acids long. The DNA for the CDR3 is TGTGCCAGCAGCGTAGCGGCCTCAAGGGGTGTCGAGCAGTACTTC. Protein product: CASSVAASRGVEQYF.

The chain uses TRBV7-9 and TRBJ1-4; D not resolved. This CDR3 spans 14 amino acids. V was cut by 3 bases and J by 0 bases, with 5 bases left in between. Germline CDR1 SEHNR, CDR2 FQNEAQ (reference sequence). CDR3 in DNA: TGTGCCAGCAGCTTGCAGGCAACTAATGAAAAACTGTTTTTT. Its protein is CASSLQATNEKLFF.

This clone has just a few counts. The genes are TRBV15 and TRBJ1-2; D remains unclear. Germline-derived CDR1 and CDR2 are LNHNV and YYDKDF (reference sequence). V lost 3 bases, J lost 6 bases, and 5 bases lay in between. The CDR3 has 11 residues. The CDR3 nucleotides read TGTGCCACCAGCAGGGAGAATGGCTACACCTTC. It translates to CATSRENGYTF.

Regarding this clone: A read error is likely, as this CDR3 ends without the conserved phenylalanine or tryptophan. This rearrangement joins TRBV6-5 to TRBJ1-6; no firm D call. The CDR3 totals 15 residues. V lost 6 bases and J lost 7, with 16 bases in between. Germline values: CDR1 MNHEY, CDR2 SVGAGI. The CDR3 loop reads CASRKGRGRNSPLHL. The DNA of the CDR3 is TGTGCCAGCAGGAAAGGTCGGGGTCGCAATTCACCCCTCCACCTT.

The chain combines TRBV7-3 with TRBJ2-7, with 9 bases that match TRBD2. The CDR3 runs to 15 residues. J lost 1 base, V lost 0 bases, and 1 base had no gene match. Germline CDR1 SGHTA, CDR2 FQGTGA. DNA of the CDR3: TGTGCCAGCAGCTTAACAGCGGGGGGATCCTACGAGCAGTACTTC. Its translation is CASSLTAGGSYEQYF.

Turning to this clone: An end of the junction differs from the germline gene, which may be a read error. The chain recombines TRBV29-1 with TRBJ2-7, with TRBD1 matching over 9 bases. CDR1 and CDR2 from the germline V gene are SQVTM and ANQGSEA. This CDR3 spans 12 amino acids. The chain's CDR3 is CSVDQPQGAIKF. For the CDR3, the DNA is TGCAGCGTTGATCAACCACAGGGGGCAATTAAGTTC.

This rearrangement joins TRBV7-2 to TRBJ1-1; D remains unclear. The CDR3 runs 15 residues. With 5 bases removed from V and 1 base from J, the gap between germline ends came to 14 bases. The germline CDR1 and CDR2 sequences are SGHTA and FQGNSA. CDR3 residues: CASSPGRIKNTEAFF. In DNA, the CDR3 is TGTGCCAGCAGCCCGGGCCGCATTAAGAACACTGAAGCTTTCTTT.

The chain is built from TRBV6-6 and TRBJ2-3; possible D gene TRBD2, 6 bases. Per germline, CDR1 MNHNY and CDR2 SVGAGI (reference sequence). The V end was cut by 6 bases, the J end by 0 bases, with 13 bases between. The CDR3 is made up of 15 amino acids. CDR3 nucleotides: TGTGCCAGCAGCCCCCCCCGGGGGAGCACAGATACGCAGTATTTT. Translated, it gives CASSPPRGSTDTQYF.

This chain connects TRBV29-1 to TRBJ2-6, with D tentatively TRBD2 (7 bases). Germline loops: CDR1 SQVTM, CDR2 ANQGSEA. The CDR3 sequence is 15 residues long. V lost 3 bases and J lost 2, with 11 bases in between. This CDR3 reads CSVDEGGAGANVLTF. CDR3 coding DNA: TGCAGCGTTGACGAGGGGGGGGCTGGGGCCAACGTCCTGACTTTC.

The chain links TRBV5-1 to TRBJ2-1; tentative D call: TRBD1 (6 bases). The CDR3 spans 12 residues. V gave up 4 bases and J gave up 12 bases, with 14 bases separating them. The V gene's germline CDR1 is SGHRS and CDR2 YFSETQ. This CDR3 is CASSLQGRGQFF. In nucleotides, the CDR3 is TGCGCCAGCAGCCTACAGGGCAGGGGGCAGTTCTTC.

This chain connects TRBV28 to TRBJ2-1; D might be TRBD2 (5 bases). V lost 10 bases, J lost 0 bases, and 19 bases lay in between. The germline gives CDR1 MDHEN, CDR2 SYDVKM. The CDR3 length is 16 residues. In nucleotides, the CDR3 is TGTGCCACCGAGGGCCGGACCTCGAGCTCCTACAATGAGCAGTTCTTC. Its protein is CATEGRTSSSYNEQFF.

This chain joins TRBV9 and TRBJ1-3, with D tentatively TRBD1 (5 bases). Trimming took 4 bases from V and 0 from J, leaving 11 bases between them. The CDR3 extends over 15 amino acids. The germline CDR1 and CDR2 sequences are SGDLS and YYNGEE. As DNA, the CDR3 is TGTGCCAGCAGCCCGGGGGGAATCTCTGGAAACACCATATATTTT. It is translated as CASSPGGISGNTIYF.

The chain couples TRBV2 to TRBJ1-2, with D hard to call. Germline V gives CDR1 SNHLY, CDR2 FYNNEI. V dropped 3 bases and J dropped 6 bases, with 17 bases sitting between them. The CDR3 is 15 residues long. CDR3 nucleotides: TGTGCCAGCAGTGAGGAAGTTAATCGGCTCCATGGCTACACCTTC. It translates to CASSEEVNRLHGYTF. The full variable domain, its missing parts supplied by reference TRBV2 and TRBJ1-2, is EPEVTQTPSHQVTQMGQEVILRCVPISNHLYFYWYRQILGQKVEFLVSFYNNEISEKSEIFDDQFSVERPDGSNFTLKIRSTKLEDSAMYFCASSEEVNRLHGYTFGSGTRLTVV.

The chain couples TRBV18 to TRBJ2-7; TRBD1 might be the D (5 bases). CDR1 is KGHSH and CDR2 is LQKENI in the germline V gene. The CDR3 sequence is 13 residues long. The ends were cut back, 5 bases at V and 2 bases at J, with 10 bases in the middle. The CDR3 nucleotides are TGTGCCAGCTCATTCGACAGAGCCTACGAGCAGTACTTC. It is translated as CASSFDRAYEQYF.